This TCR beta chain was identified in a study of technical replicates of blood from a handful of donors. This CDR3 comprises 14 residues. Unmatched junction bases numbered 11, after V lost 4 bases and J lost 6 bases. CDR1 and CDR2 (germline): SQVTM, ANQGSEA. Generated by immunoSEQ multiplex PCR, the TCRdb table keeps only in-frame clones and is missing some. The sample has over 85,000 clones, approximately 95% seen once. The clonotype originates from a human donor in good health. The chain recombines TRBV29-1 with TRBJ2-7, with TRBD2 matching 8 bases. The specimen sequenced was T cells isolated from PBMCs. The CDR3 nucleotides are TGCAGCGTTGCCGTCGGACTAGCTAAGGGCGAGCAGTACTTC. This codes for CSVAVGLAKGEQYF.